This passage covers 21 T cell receptor beta chains from one sample sequenced in a study of cytomegalovirus exposure and HLA in healthy donors. The PCR employed 60 Vbeta primers together with 13 Jbeta primers. Profiled with immunoSEQ multiplex PCR; TCRdb holds only in-frame clones, not every one. The sample lists more than 150,000 clones, 75% to 90% occurring once. Sample: PBMCs. These receptors were obtained from a boy under 18 in good health and CMV-seronegative.

Written as DNA, the CDR3 is TGTGCCAGCAGCTTAGTAGAGGGCTCCTACGAGCAGTACTTC. Translating gives CASSLVEGSYEQYF. The J gene is TRBJ2-7, the V gene TRBV7-6; D is perhaps TRBD2 (5 bases). The CDR3 consists of 14 residues. CDR1 is SGHVS and CDR2 is FNYEAQ in the germline V gene. V lost 1 base and J lost 0, with 7 bases in between.

This clone showed up just a few times. The chain recombines TRBV27 with TRBJ1-1, with D perhaps matching TRBD1 (5 bases). The CDR3 loop spans 13 amino acids. With 0 bases removed from V and 5 bases from J, the gap between germline ends came to 7 bases. Germline-derived CDR1 and CDR2 are MNHEY and SMNVEV (reference sequence). CDR3: CASSLSGETEAFF. In DNA, the CDR3 is TGTGCCAGCAGTTTATCAGGGGAAACTGAAGCTTTCTTT.

The V and J genes are TRBV30 and TRBJ1-6; D call uncertain. The length of the CDR3 is 13 residues. Germline V gene lookup returns CDR1 GTSNPN and CDR2 SVGIG (reference sequence). V lost 2 bases to trimming and J lost 10 bases, with 12 bases between them. This CDR3 is CAWSIGVRSPLHF. CDR3 DNA: TGTGCCTGGAGTATCGGGGTTCGCTCACCCCTCCACTTT.

This clone was found a few times. J is TRBJ1-5 and V is TRBV9; 8 bases align to TRBD1. J was trimmed by 0 bases and V by 4 bases; bases with no gene match: 3. CDR1 is SGDLS and CDR2 is YYNGEE in the germline V gene. The CDR3 totals 15 residues. The CDR3: CASSWTGHSNQPQHF. The CDR3 nucleotides read TGTGCCAGCAGCTGGACAGGGCATAGCAATCAGCCCCAGCATTTT.

The chain couples TRBV25-1 to TRBJ1-2; 9 positions agree with TRBD1. CDR1 MGHDK and CDR2 SYGVNS come from the germline V gene. The CDR3 contains 17 residues. V lost 2 bases and J lost 6; bases outside the gene matches: 13. In DNA form, the CDR3 reads TGTGCCAGCAGTGAAGTTGGTGACAGGGGGTTCCAGAATGGCTACACCTTC. Its protein is CASSEVGDRGFQNGYTF.

V gene TRBV5-1 combines with J gene TRBJ1-1; D is undetermined. Germline V gives CDR1 SGHRS, CDR2 YFSETQ. The CDR3 covers 15 residues. With 0 bases removed from V and 5 bases from J, the gap between germline ends came to 14 bases. The CDR3: CASSLVPGAETEAFF. DNA for the CDR3: TGCGCCAGCAGCTTGGTGCCAGGAGCGGAGACTGAAGCTTTCTTT. Full variable domain (remainder filled in from reference TRBV5-1 and TRBJ1-1): KAGVTQTPRYLIKTRGQQVTLSCSPISGHRSVSWYQQTPGQGLQFLFEYFSETQRNKGNFPGRFSGRQFSNSRSEMNVSTLELGDSALYLCASSLVPGAETEAFFGQGTRLTVV.

This clone was recorded a few times. The chain recombines TRBV20-1 with TRBJ1-4, with unresolved D. CDR3 length equals 11 residues. Per germline, CDR1 DFQATT and CDR2 SNEGSKA (reference sequence). Trimming cost V 3 bases and J 4 bases, with 3 bases left between them. As DNA, the CDR3 is TGCAGTGCTAGTCTTAATGAAAAACTGTTTTTT. Translating it yields CSASLNEKLFF.

This chain links TRBV19 with TRBJ1-5; D is unresolved. There are 13 residues in the CDR3. From germline, CDR1 is LNHDA and CDR2 SQIVND (reference sequence). The V and J ends lost 4 bases and 5 bases respectively, with 9 bases between them. The CDR3 spells CASSTRTYQPQHF. CDR3 coding DNA: TGTGCCAGTAGTACGAGGACTTATCAGCCCCAGCATTTT.

This chain uses TRBV6-1 with TRBJ1-1, with 7 bases that match TRBD1. The CDR3 loop spans 14 amino acids. CDR1 and CDR2 from the germline V gene are MNHNS and SASEGT. V lost 7 bases and J lost 1; bases outside the gene matches: 6. CDR3: CASTLGGPNTEAFF. DNA for the CDR3: TGTGCCAGCACCCTAGGGGGCCCGAACACTGAAGCTTTCTTT.

The rearrangement links TRBV5-1 to TRBJ2-7; TRBD1 agrees at 9 bases. Losses at the gene ends were 4 bases for V and 6 bases for J; bases not matched to a gene: 11. The CDR3 length is 15 residues. Germline V CDR1 and CDR2: SGHRS, YFSETQ. CDR3: CASSGTGTKLSEQYF. The DNA of the CDR3 is TGCGCCAGCAGCGGGACAGGGACTAAGTTATCCGAGCAGTACTTC.

The V call is TRBV13, the J call TRBJ2-3; 8 bases match TRBD2. V gave up 1 base and J gave up 2 bases; unmatched junction bases: 17. The CDR3 totals 20 residues. CDR1 is PRHDT, CDR2 FYEKMQ, per germline (reference sequence). CDR3 coding DNA: TGTGCCAGCAGCTTAGAATTTCAGGGACTAGAGCTATTCGACACAGATACGCAGTATTTT. It encodes CASSLEFQGLELFDTDTQYF.

The rearrangement uses TRBV7-9 and TRBJ1-2, with TRBD1 matching over 9 bases. Germline V CDR1 and CDR2: SEHNR, FQNEAQ (reference sequence). After removal of 5 bases from V and 6 bases from J, the junction contained 7 bases not matched to a gene. The CDR3 runs 14 residues. CDR3: CASSILGQGHGYTF. The CDR3 DNA reads as TGTGCCAGCAGCATCCTGGGACAGGGACATGGCTACACCTTC.

The chain is built from TRBV20-1 and TRBJ2-7; possibly TRBD2 for D (6 bases). Trimming removed 3 bases from V and 7 bases from J, with 10 bases in between. The germline gives CDR1 DFQATT, CDR2 SNEGSKA (reference sequence). The CDR3 spans 11 residues. The CDR3 here is CSAREAGEQYF. CDR3 bases: TGCAGTGCTAGGGAGGCGGGGGAGCAGTACTTC.

The rearrangement links TRBV5-6 to TRBJ2-5; TRBD1 aligns across 10 bases. The CDR3 has 15 amino acids. Losses at the gene ends were 4 bases for V and 5 bases for J; bases not matched to a gene: 8. Germline V gene lookup returns CDR1 SGHDT and CDR2 YYEEEE. The CDR3 reads CASSAGQGNRETQYF. CDR3 bases: TGTGCCAGCAGCGCGGGACAGGGGAATAGGGAGACCCAGTACTTC.

This chain links TRBV27 with TRBJ1-1; 7 bases are a match to TRBD1. J gave up 3 bases and V 5 bases, and 6 bases lay outside the gene matches. Germline V gene sequence: CDR1 MNHEY, CDR2 SMNVEV (reference sequence). This CDR3 spans 14 amino acids. In DNA form, the CDR3 reads TGTGCCAGCAGTGTGAACAGGGGATACACTGAAGCTTTCTTT. This sequence encodes CASSVNRGYTEAFF.

The chain carries TRBV5-1 and TRBJ2-2; perhaps TRBD2 as D (6 bases). Germline CDR1 SGHRS, CDR2 YFSETQ. Trimming left V 1 base short and J 0 bases short, with 10 bases between. This CDR3 is built from 16 residues. CDR3 nucleotide sequence: TGCGCCAGCAGCTTGATGGTAGCGGCGAACACCGGGGAGCTGTTTTTT. Translation: CASSLMVAANTGELFF.

The V and J genes are TRBV18 and TRBJ1-2; 7 nucleotides match TRBD1. The V gene's germline CDR1 is KGHSH and CDR2 LQKENI. Trimming at V came to 6 bases and at J to 1 base, leaving 14 bases not matched to a gene. The CDR3 covers 17 residues. In nucleotides, the CDR3 is TGTGCCAGCTCTCCATCCGGGACAGCCGATAATAACTATGGCTACACCTTC. Amino acids: CASSPSGTADNNYGYTF. Filled out from reference TRBV18 and TRBJ1-2, the complete variable domain reads NAGVMQNPRHLVRRRGQEARLRCSPMKGHSHVYWYRQLPEEGLKFMVYLQKENIIDESGMPKERFSAEFPKEGPSILRIQQVVRGDSAAYFCASSPSGTADNNYGYTFGSGTRLTVV.

The CDR3 reads CASRARTGTGNDQPQHF. The DNA of the CDR3 is TGTGCCAGTAGGGCTAGGACCGGGACAGGGAATGATCAGCCCCAGCATTTT. The rearrangement uses TRBV19 and TRBJ1-5, with 9 bases that match TRBD1. This CDR3 has 17 amino acids. Germline CDR1 and CDR2: LNHDA and SQIVND (reference sequence). Trimming took 6 bases from V and 5 from J; bases not matched to a gene: 14.

The rearrangement joins TRBV5-4 to TRBJ1-2; 7 bases align to TRBD1. J lost 8 bases, V lost 3 bases, and 13 bases had no gene match. The CDR3 runs 15 residues. The germline gives CDR1 SGHNT, CDR2 YYREEE (reference sequence). The CDR3 DNA reads as TGTGCCAGCAGCTCCGGACAGGCCGTCCCGAGGGGCTACACCTTC. Amino acids: CASSSGQAVPRGYTF.

V gene TRBV7-6 combines with J gene TRBJ2-1, with 7 bases matching TRBD1. Germline V gives CDR1 SGHVS, CDR2 FNYEAQ. CDR3 length: 15 amino acids. Trimming took 5 bases from V and 3 from J; bases not matched to a gene: 7. The CDR3, as DNA: TGTGCCAGCAGCCAAGGACAGGAGTTCTACAATGAGCAGTTCTTC. Translation gives CASSQGQEFYNEQFF.

The rearrangement links TRBV19 to TRBJ1-5; D is ambiguous. Germline V lookup: CDR1 LNHDA, CDR2 SQIVND (reference sequence). The length of the CDR3 is 16 residues. Trimming took off 2 bases at V and 0 bases at J, with 11 bases between the two ends. The CDR3 sequence is CASSIITRNSNQPQHF. The CDR3, as DNA: TGTGCCAGTAGTATAATAACCAGAAATAGCAATCAGCCCCAGCATTTT.